Listed below are T cell receptor beta chains from one sample, sequenced in a study of T cell responses to AZD1222 COVID-19 vaccine. Using immunoSEQ multiplex PCR, the repertoire was profiled, and TCRdb retains in-frame clones only, with some absent. Of 100,000 to 150,000 clones in the sample, roughly nine tenths were seen once. Material: peripheral blood, obtained on day 0 of AZD1222 vaccination. Source of these receptors: an adult in good health. The CDR3 runs from the conserved cysteine through the conserved F or W. The D gene is left open where the match is weak. The size entry is marked missing in some rows and otherwise reads once, few, many or a size class.

d_gene	j_gene	v_gene	abundance	CDR3nt	CDR3aa
TRBD2	TRBJ2-2	TRBV9	NA	TGTGCCAGCAGCCCTGGGGCTAGCGGGATGGACCGGGAGCTGTTTTTT	CASSPGASGMDRELFF
TRBD1	TRBJ1-5	TRBV27	NA	TGTGCCAGCAGGGAGGACAGGGCCGGCCAGCCCCAGCATTTT	CASREDRAGQPQHF
NA	TRBJ2-7	TRBV7-2	NA	TGTGCCAGCAGCGTCCCGGGAGCCGGCTACGAGCAGTACTTC	CASSVPGAGYEQYF
NA	TRBJ1-5	TRBV12-3/TRBV12-4	NA	TGTGCCAGCAAAAGCAGCGCAAAACAGCCCCAGCATTTT	CASKSSAKQPQHF
NA	TRBJ2-7	TRBV11-3	NA	TGTGCCAGCAGCCCTCGTGAGGGGGACTCTTCCTACGAGCAGTACTTC	CASSPREGDSSYEQYF
NA	TRBJ1-5	TRBV27	once	TGTGCCAGCTCTTATGTAGGGGGTAATCAGCCCCAGCATTTT	CASSYVGGNQPQHF
NA	TRBJ1-5	TRBV11-2	NA	TGTGCCAGCAGCTTAGGCAGGGCGGGCAATCAGCCCCAGCATTTT	CASSLGRAGNQPQHF
NA	TRBJ1-5	TRBV19	NA	TGTGCCAGTGGGCCCGATCAGCCCCAGCATTTT	CASGPDQPQHF
TRBD1	TRBJ1-5	TRBV24-1	once	TGTGCCACCAGAGGGACAGGGGGGAATCAGCCCCAGCATTTT	CATRGTGGNQPQHF
TRBD1	TRBJ1-2	TRBV19	NA	TGTGCCAGTAGCCCGTCGGGACAGTTATATGGCTACACCTTC	CASSPSGQLYGYTF
NA	TRBJ1-5	TRBV20-1	NA	TGCAGTGCTAGTATGACGGTGGGGGTTCTTAGCAATCAGCCCCAGCATTTT	CSASMTVGVLSNQPQHF
NA	TRBJ2-2	TRBV7-7	NA	TGTGCCAGCAGCTTAGGGTCCCCCTTACAGGGCACCGGGGAGCTGTTTTTT	CASSLGSPLQGTGELFF
NA	TRBJ2-1	TRBV6-1	NA	TGTGCCAGCAGTGAAGAGGATTATGAGCAGTTCTTC	CASSEEDYEQFF
TRBD1	TRBJ2-1	TRBV4-2	NA	TGTGCCAGCAGCCAAGACGTCCACAGGGGACGGATTTACAATGAGCAGTTCTTC	CASSQDVHRGRIYNEQFF
TRBD1	TRBJ1-1	TRBV30	NA	TGTGCCTGGAGAGATGGGACAGGGAAATTGAACACTGAAGCTTTCTTT	CAWRDGTGKLNTEAFF
NA	TRBJ2-1	TRBV3-1/TRBV3-2	NA	TGTGCCAGCAGCCAAGAAGGATCGGATGAGCAGTTCTTC	CASSQEGSDEQFF